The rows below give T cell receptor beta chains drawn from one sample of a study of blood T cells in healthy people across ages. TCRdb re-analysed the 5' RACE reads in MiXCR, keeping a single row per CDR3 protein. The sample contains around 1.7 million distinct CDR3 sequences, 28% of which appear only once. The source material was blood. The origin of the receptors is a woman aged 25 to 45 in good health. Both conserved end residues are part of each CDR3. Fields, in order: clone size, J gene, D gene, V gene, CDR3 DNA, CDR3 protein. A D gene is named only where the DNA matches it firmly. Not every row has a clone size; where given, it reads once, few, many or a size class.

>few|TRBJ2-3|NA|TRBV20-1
TGCAGTGCGCAGATGGCCTACACAGATACGCAGTATTTT
CSAQMAYTDTQYF
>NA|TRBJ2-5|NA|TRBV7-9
TGTGCCAGCAGCCCCCGTACTGCTAGCGAGGAGACCCAGTACTTC
CASSPRTASEETQYF
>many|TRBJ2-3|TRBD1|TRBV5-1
TGCGCCAGCAGCTTCCTGGACAGGGGATCCGATACGCAGTATTTT
CASSFLDRGSDTQYF
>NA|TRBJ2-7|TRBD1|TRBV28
TGTGCCAGCAGTTTACAGGGGGCCGGGACGGGGGAGCAGTACTTC
CASSLQGAGTGEQYF
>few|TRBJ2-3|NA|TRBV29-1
TGCAGCGTTTCTCCGCCGGGTACAGATACGCAGTATTTT
CSVSPPGTDTQYF
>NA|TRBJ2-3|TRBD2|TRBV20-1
TGCAGTTCGACTAGCGGGGACAGCACAGATACGCAGTATTTT
CSSTSGDSTDTQYF
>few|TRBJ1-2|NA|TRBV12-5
TGTGCTAGTGGTTCCCTCCGGGGGACCTTATCCGGCTACACCTTC
CASGSLRGTLSGYTF
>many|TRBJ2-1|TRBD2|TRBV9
TGTGCCAGCAGTGTCCTAGCGGGGACCTACAATGAGCAGTTCTTC
CASSVLAGTYNEQFF
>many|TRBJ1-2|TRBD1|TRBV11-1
TGTGCCAGCAGCCCAACGAGACAGGGGAGCTATGGCTACACCTTC
CASSPTRQGSYGYTF
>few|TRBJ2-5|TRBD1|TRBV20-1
TGCAGTGCTAGCGGACAGGGGAAACAAGAGACCCAGTACTTC
CSASGQGKQETQYF
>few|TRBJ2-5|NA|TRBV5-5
TGTGCCAGCAGCTCGCCCCGATCGGAGACCCAGTACTTC
CASSSPRSETQYF
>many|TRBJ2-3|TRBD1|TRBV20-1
TGCAGTGCTAGAGTGTCAGGACAGGGGGAAGATACGCAGTATTTT
CSARVSGQGEDTQYF
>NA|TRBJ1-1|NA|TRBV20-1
TGCAGTGCCCCCGTGGCGACAACTGAAGCTTTCTTT
CSAPVATTEAFF
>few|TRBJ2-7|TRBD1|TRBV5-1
TGTGCCAGCAGCTATGGACAGGGCAGGTCCTACGAGCAGTACTTC
CASSYGQGRSYEQYF
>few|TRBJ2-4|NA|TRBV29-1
TGCAGCGCAGAAGGGGGTGCCAAAAACATTCAGTACTTC
CSAEGGAKNIQYF
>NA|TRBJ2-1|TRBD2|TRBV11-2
TGTGCCAGCAGCCCGCCGACTAGCGGGAGGAACAATGAGCAGTTCTTC
CASSPPTSGRNNEQFF
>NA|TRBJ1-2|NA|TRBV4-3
TGCGCCCGCAGCCAAGATGGAGGATATGGCTACACCTTC
CARSQDGGYGYTF
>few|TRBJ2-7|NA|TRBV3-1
TGTGCCAGCAGCCGGACCGGACTGATCTACGAGCAGTACTTC
CASSRTGLIYEQYF
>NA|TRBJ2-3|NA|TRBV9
TGTGCCAGCAGCGAGACGGGGGGCTGGACAGATACGCAGTATTTT
CASSETGGWTDTQYF
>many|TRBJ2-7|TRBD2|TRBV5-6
TGTGCCATCAGCGCGGGACTAGCGGGGGGCTACGAGCAGTACTTC
CAISAGLAGGYEQYF
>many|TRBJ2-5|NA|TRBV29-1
TGCAGCGCAGGAGCCCCTCAAGAGACCCAGTACTTC
CSAGAPQETQYF
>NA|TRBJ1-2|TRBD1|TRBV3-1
TGTGCCGGGGCCTCCGGGACAGGGCCCTATGGCCACACCTTC
CAGASGTGPYGHTF
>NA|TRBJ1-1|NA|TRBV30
TGTGCCTGGAAGCTACAGGGATACACTGAAACTTTCTTT
CAWKLQGYTETFF
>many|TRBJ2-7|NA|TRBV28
TGTGCCACCACCCCGGGGCTCTCCTACGAGCAGTACTTC
CATTPGLSYEQYF
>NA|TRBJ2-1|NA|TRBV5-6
TGTGCCAGCAGCTTGGTCGTTACGGAAACTAGGTACCAAGAGACCCAGTTCTTC
CASSLVVTETRYQETQFF
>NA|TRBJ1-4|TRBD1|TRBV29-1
TGCAGCGTTGACTCGGGACAGCTTAATGAAAAACGGTTTTTT
CSVDSGQLNEKRFF
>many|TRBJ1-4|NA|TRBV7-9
TGTGCCAGCAGCAGCTTCGCAACTAATGAAAAACTGTTTTTT
CASSSFATNEKLFF
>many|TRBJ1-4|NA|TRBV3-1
TGTGCCAGCAGCCCTCCCCCCGGCCAGGGTGATGAAAAACTGTTTTTT
CASSPPPGQGDEKLFF
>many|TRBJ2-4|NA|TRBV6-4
TGTGCCAGCAGTGATGTGGCTGGAGACATTCAGTACTTC
CASSDVAGDIQYF
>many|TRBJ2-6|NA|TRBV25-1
TGTGCCAGCGGGGGCGGGCAGCCTTACTCTGGGGCCAACGTCCTGACTTTC
CASGGGQPYSGANVLTF
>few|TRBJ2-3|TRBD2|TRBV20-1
TGCAGTGCTAGGGGGAGCGGGAGGCCCCGATCAGATACGCAGTATTTT
CSARGSGRPRSDTQYF
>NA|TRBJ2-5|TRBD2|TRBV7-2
TGTGCCAGCAGCGCAGGGGGACTAGCGGGGGGGCGGCAAGAGACCCAGTACTTC
CASSAGGLAGGRQETQYF
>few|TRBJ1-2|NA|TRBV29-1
TGCAGCGTTGCACAGACTAACTATGGCTACACCTTC
CSVAQTNYGYTF
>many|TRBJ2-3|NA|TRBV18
TGTGCCAGCTCACCACAGGACAGAACAGATACGCAGTATTTT
CASSPQDRTDTQYF
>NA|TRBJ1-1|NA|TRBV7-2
TGTGCCAGCAGCCCCACCTCAGGGTACACTGAAGCTTTCTTT
CASSPTSGYTEAFF
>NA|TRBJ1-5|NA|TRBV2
TGTGCCAGCAGTAGAGACTGGCAACAGCCCCAGCATTTT
CASSRDWQQPQHF
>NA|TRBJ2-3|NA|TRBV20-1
TGCAGTGCTAGAGGCGGCCTACAGGGGAGCGGGGATACGCAGTATTTT
CSARGGLQGSGDTQYF
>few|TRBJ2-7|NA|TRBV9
TGTGCCAGCAGCGATTCCCGGGACGGCTCCTACGAGCAGTACTTC
CASSDSRDGSYEQYF